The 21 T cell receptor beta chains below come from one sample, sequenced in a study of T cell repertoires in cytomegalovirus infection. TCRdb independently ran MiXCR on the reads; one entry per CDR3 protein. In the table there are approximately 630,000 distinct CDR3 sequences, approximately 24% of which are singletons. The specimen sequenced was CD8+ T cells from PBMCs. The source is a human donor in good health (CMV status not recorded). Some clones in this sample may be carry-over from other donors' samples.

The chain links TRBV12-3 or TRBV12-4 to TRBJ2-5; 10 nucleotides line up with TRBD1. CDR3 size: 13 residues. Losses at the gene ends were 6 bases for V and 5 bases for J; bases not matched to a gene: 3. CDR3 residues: CASRTGGRETQYF. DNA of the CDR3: TGTGCCAGCAGGACAGGGGGCCGGGAGACCCAGTACTTC.

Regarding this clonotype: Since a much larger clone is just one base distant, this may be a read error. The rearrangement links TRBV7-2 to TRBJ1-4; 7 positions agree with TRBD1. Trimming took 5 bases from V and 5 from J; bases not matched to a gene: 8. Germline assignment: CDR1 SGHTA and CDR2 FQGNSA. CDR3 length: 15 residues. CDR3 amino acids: CASSVMGQSNEKLFF. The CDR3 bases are TGTGCCAGCAGCGTTATGGGACAGAGCAATGAAAAACTGTTTTTT.

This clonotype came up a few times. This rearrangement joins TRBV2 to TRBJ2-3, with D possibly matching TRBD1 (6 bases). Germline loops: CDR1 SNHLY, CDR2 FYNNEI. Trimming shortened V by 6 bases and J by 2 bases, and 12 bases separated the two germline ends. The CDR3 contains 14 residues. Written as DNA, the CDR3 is TGTGCCAGCAGCAGGACAGTCTACACAGATACGCAGTATTTT. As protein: CASSRTVYTDTQYF.

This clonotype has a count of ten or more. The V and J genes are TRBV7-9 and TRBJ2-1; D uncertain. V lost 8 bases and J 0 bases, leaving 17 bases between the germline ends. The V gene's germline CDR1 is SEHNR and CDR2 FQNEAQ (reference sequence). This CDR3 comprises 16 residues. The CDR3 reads CASHQIGGPSYNEQFF. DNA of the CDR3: TGTGCCAGCCATCAAATTGGCGGCCCCTCCTACAATGAGCAGTTCTTC.

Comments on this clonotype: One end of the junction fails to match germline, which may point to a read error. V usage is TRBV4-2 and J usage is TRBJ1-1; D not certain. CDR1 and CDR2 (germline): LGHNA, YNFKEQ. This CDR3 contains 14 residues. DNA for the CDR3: TGTGTCAGCAGCCAAGAATACTTGAACACTGAAGCTTTCTTT. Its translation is CVSSQEYLNTEAFF.

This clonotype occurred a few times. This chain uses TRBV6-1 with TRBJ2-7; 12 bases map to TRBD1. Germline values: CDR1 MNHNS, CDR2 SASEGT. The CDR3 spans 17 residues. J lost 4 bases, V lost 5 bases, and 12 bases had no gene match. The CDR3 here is CASSLVNGDRGPYEQYF. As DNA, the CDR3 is TGTGCCAGCAGTCTAGTAAATGGGGACAGGGGGCCGTACGAGCAGTACTTC.

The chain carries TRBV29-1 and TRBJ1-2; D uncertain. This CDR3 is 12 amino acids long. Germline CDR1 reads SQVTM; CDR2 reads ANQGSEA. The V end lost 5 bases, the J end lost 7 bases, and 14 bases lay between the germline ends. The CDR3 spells CSVLLIEVGYTF. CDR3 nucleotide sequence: TGCAGCGTTCTACTCATAGAGGTTGGCTACACCTTC.

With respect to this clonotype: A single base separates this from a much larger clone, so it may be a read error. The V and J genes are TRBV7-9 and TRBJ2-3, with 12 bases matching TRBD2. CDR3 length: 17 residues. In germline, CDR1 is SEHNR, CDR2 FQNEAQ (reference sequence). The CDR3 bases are TGTGCCATCAGCATTACTAGCGGGGGGTATCCCACAGATACGCAGTATTTT. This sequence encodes CAISITSGGYPTDTQYF.

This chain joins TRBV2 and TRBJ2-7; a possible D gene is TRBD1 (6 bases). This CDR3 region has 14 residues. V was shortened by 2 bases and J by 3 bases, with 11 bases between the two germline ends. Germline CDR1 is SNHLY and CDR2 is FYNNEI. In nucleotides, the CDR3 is TGTGCCAGCAGTGAAAGAGGGACATTCTACGAGCAGTACGTC. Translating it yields CASSERGTFYEQYV.

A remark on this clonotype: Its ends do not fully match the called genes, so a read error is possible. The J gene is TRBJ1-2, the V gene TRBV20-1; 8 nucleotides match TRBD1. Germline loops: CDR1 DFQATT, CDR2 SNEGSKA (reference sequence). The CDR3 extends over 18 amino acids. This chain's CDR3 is CSARAGGTGITTNYGHTF. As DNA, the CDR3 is TGCAGTGCTAGAGCAGGGGGGACAGGAATAACAACTAACTATGGCCACACCTTC.

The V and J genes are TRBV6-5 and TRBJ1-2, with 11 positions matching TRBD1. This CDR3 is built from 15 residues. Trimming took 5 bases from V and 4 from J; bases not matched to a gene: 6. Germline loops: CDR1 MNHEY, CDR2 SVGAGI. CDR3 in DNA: TGTGCCAGCAGTCAGGACAGGGGGCGCCTCTATGGCTACACCTTC. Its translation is CASSQDRGRLYGYTF.

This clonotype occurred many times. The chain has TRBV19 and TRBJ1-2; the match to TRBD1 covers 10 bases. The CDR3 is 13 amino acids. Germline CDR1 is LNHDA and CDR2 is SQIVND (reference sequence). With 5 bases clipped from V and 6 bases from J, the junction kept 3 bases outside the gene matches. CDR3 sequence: CASSRDRGDGYTF. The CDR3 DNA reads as TGTGCCAGTAGTCGGGACAGGGGAGATGGCTACACCTTC.

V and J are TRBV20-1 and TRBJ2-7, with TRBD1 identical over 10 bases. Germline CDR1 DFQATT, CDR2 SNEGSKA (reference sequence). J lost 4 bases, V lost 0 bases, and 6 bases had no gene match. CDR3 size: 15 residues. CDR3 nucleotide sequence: TGCAGTGCTAGAGAAGGCGGGACAGGGGATTACGAGCAGTACTTC. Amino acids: CSAREGGTGDYEQYF.

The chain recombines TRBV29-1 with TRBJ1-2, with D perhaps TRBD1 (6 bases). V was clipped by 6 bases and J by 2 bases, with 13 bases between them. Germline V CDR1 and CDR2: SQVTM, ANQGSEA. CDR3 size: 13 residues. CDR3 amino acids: CSVKGGSNYGYTF. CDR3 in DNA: TGCAGCGTGAAGGGGGGTTCCAACTATGGCTACACCTTC.

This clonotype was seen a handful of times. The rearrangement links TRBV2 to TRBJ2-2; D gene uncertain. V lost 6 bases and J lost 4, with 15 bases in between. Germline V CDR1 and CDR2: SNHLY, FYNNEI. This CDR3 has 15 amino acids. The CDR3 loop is CASRVGTPTTGELFF. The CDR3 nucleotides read TGTGCCAGCAGAGTAGGTACCCCGACCACCGGGGAGCTGTTTTTT.

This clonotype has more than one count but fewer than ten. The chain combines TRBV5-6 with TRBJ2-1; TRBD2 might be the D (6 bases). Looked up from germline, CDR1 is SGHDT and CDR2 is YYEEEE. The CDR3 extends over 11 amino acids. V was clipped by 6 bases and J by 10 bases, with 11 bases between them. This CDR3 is CASTRGAEQFF. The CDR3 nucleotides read TGTGCCAGCACCCGCGGGGCCGAGCAGTTCTTC.

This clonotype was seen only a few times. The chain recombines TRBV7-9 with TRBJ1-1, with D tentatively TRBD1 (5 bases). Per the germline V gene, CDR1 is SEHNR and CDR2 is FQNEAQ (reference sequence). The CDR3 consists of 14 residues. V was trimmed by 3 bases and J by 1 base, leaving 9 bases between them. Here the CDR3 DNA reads TGTGCCAGCAGCTTCGACAGCTCGAACACTGAAGCTTTCTTT. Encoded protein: CASSFDSSNTEAFF.

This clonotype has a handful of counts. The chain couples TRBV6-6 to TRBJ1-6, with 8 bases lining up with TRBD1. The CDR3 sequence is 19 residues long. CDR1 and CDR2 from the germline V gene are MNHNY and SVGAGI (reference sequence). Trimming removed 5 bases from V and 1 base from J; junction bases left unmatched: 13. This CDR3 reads CASSISLATGGSYNSPLHF. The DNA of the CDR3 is TGTGCCAGCAGTATATCCCTGGCCACAGGGGGGTCCTATAATTCACCCCTCCACTTT.

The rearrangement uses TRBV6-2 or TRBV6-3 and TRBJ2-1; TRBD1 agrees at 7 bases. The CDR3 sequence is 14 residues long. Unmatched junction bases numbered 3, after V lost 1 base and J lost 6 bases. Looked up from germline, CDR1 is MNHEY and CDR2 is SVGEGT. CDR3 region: CASSYYTGVNEQFF. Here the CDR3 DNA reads TGTGCCAGCAGTTACTACACAGGGGTCAATGAGCAGTTCTTC.

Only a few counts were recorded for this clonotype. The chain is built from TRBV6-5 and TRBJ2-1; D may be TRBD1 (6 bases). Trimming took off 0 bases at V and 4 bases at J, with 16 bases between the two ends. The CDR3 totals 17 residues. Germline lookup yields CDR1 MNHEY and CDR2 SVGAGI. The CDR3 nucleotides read TGTGCCAGCAGTTACTCAATAGAGGACAGTCGGTACAATGAGCAGTTCTTC. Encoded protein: CASSYSIEDSRYNEQFF.

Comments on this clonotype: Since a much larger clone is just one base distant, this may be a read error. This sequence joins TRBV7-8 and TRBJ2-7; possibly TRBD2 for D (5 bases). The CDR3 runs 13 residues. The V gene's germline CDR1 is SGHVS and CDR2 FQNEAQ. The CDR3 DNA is TGTGCCAACAGCTTGGTTAACAGCGGCGAGCAGTACGTC. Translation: CANSLVNSGEQYV.